A selection of T cell receptor beta chains follows, all from one sample in a study of blood T cell repertoires in COVID-19. Libraries were prepared by immunoSEQ multiplex PCR; TCRdb keeps only in-frame clonotypes and omits some of them. The sample has roughly 190,000 clones; around 83% are singletons. Sequencing was done on a sample of peripheral blood. The source is a woman aged 40 to 50 with acute or convalescent COVID-19. CDR3s include the opening cysteine and the closing phenylalanine or tryptophan. Each record gives: CDR3 length, D gene, V gene, J gene, CDR3 protein. A D gene is named only where the DNA matches it firmly.

cdr3_length: 14; d_call: TRBD1; v_call: TRBV5-4; j_call: TRBJ2-3; cdr3_aa: CASRKDRNTDTQYF
cdr3_length: 18; d_call: TRBD1; v_call: TRBV3-1/TRBV3-2; j_call: TRBJ1-1; cdr3_aa: CASSPQYRGPALDTEAFF
cdr3_length: 13; d_call: .; v_call: TRBV6-5; j_call: TRBJ2-7; cdr3_aa: CASSTQGQHEQYF
cdr3_length: 16; d_call: TRBD1; v_call: TRBV7-9; j_call: TRBJ1-1; cdr3_aa: CASSLSTGGLNTEAFF
cdr3_length: 11; d_call: .; v_call: TRBV20-1; j_call: TRBJ1-1; cdr3_aa: CSARSLGEAFF
cdr3_length: 16; d_call: .; v_call: TRBV28; j_call: TRBJ2-1; cdr3_aa: CASSPGTASSYNEQFF
cdr3_length: 13; d_call: .; v_call: TRBV28; j_call: TRBJ1-1; cdr3_aa: CASEHSGPTEAFF
cdr3_length: 11; d_call: .; v_call: TRBV3-1/TRBV3-2; j_call: TRBJ2-5; cdr3_aa: CASSQEETQYF
cdr3_length: 13; d_call: TRBD1; v_call: TRBV29-1; j_call: TRBJ2-7; cdr3_aa: CSVTGGPSYEQYF
cdr3_length: 13; d_call: TRBD1; v_call: TRBV7-3; j_call: TRBJ2-7; cdr3_aa: CASSSTTGVEQYF
cdr3_length: 15; d_call: .; v_call: TRBV6-5; j_call: TRBJ1-1; cdr3_aa: CASSKSRELYAEAFF
cdr3_length: 16; d_call: TRBD2; v_call: TRBV5-1; j_call: TRBJ2-5; cdr3_aa: CASSPLTSGGLETQYF
cdr3_length: 13; d_call: .; v_call: TRBV5-4; j_call: TRBJ1-1; cdr3_aa: CASSLFRASEAFF
cdr3_length: 12; d_call: .; v_call: TRBV6-5; j_call: TRBJ1-1; cdr3_aa: CASGRGNTEAFF
cdr3_length: 14; d_call: .; v_call: TRBV10-3; j_call: TRBJ1-3; cdr3_aa: CAIRMSLDGNTIYF
cdr3_length: 14; d_call: TRBD2; v_call: TRBV7-2; j_call: TRBJ2-7; cdr3_aa: CASTQSGGGYEQYF